One T cell receptor (beta chain) is described in this entry. Germline V gene sequence: CDR1 MNHEY, CDR2 SVGAGI. CDR3 length equals 14 residues. Trimming shortened V by 7 bases and J by 2 bases, and 13 bases separated the two germline ends. The data stem from a study of blood T cell repertoires in COVID-19. Study-level information: Samples representing acute and convalescent COVID-19 were sourced from the United States, Italy and Spain. T cells, B-cell-depleted T cells, or PBMCs provided the cDNA or gDNA that served as material.

This table comes from immunoSEQ multiplex PCR, and its TCRdb copy is limited to in-frame clones, with some not included. The sample shows about 120,000 clones, 55% to 75% of them seen only once. This rearrangement joins TRBV6-5 to TRBJ2-3, with D perhaps TRBD2 (5 bases). Sequences were obtained from peripheral blood. The source of this sequence is a human donor with acute or convalescent COVID-19. The donor label of this sample is uncertain. CDR3 coding DNA: TGTGCCAGCATCGAAGGGAGTACCACAGATACGCAGTATTTT. Translation: CASIEGSTTDTQYF.